This T cell receptor beta chain came from a study of Ad26.COV2.S vaccination and SARS-CoV-2 variants listed by TCRdb under 2021. Study-level background: Sequencing of the TCRbeta repertoire served to evaluate the specificity and breadth of SARS-CoV-2-reactive T cell receptors following Ad26.COV2.S vaccination. The TCR-sequenced set comprised about 30 samples: roughly 19 Ad26.COV2.S vaccine recipients, 5 placebo recipients and 8 SARS-CoV-2 convalescent individuals.

Points on this clone: Its antigen has not been determined. No base-level quality is on record; no much larger clone is a single base apart.

Trimmed from V: 5 bases; trimmed from J: 4 bases; junction bases lacking a gene match: 4. From a lookup of the germline V gene (reference sequence), CDR1 and CDR2 are SGHKS and YYEKEE. The CDR3 numbers 13 residues from cysteine through phenylalanine. Just CDR3 DNA is preserved here, 39 bases in frame from base 1. The immunoSEQ Assay was the method used to sequence TCRbeta CDR3 regions. After extraction, genomic DNA underwent amplification by bias-controlled multiplex PCR, followed by high-throughput sequencing. On the study's bioinformatics: To quantify the absolute abundance of each unique TCRbeta CDR3 region, sequences were collapsed and filtered. T cell fraction was estimated by normalizing TCRbeta template counts to usable DNA, which was measured by amplifying reference genes present in all nucleated cells. Repertoire TCRs were annotated as SARS-CoV-2-specific by exact matching of V gene, CDR3 amino acid sequence and J gene to a known reactive TCR set. The reference SARS-CoV-2 TCR set was derived from MIRA and filtered for enrichment in COVID-19-positive ImmuneCODE repertoires, a step that removed public or cross-reactive TCRs. Drawing on the MIRA antigens, annotated TCRs were analysed further at the level of specific ORF or position within ORF. Depth was the summed frequency of annotated unique rearrangements, while breadth was defined as annotated unique rearrangements over total unique productive rearrangements. Two-sided Wilcoxon rank-sum tests were applied when comparing TCR breadth between groups. The table was pulled from immuneACCESS by TCRdb, which kept in-frame rearrangements only. Such tables lose some clones; where checked, under half of the loss comes from unresolved V genes, and the rest has no known cause. V and J calls and clone size are those listed in that table; D and trimming were worked out from the DNA. Counted in this sample were under 150,000 clones; just over 85% of them appeared once. The top ten clones comprise around 5.1% of the sample.

Interpreted using the paper, the time point label stands for: individuals recovered from natural SARS-CoV-2 infection. Summary of the overall study and its limitations: Substantial breadth of spike-specific CD8+ and CD4+ T cell responses was reported after vaccination. It was noted by the authors that total T cell responses may have been underestimated by the TCR breadth and depth analyses. Spike-specific TCR breadth was higher in Ad26.COV2.S recipients than in placebo recipients (P = 0.0014). Vaccine and placebo recipients had similar non-spike TCR breadth, a finding consistent with the vaccine containing only spike.

This sequence was found in a human donor who had recovered from COVID-19. Sequenced here: peripheral blood, sampled after recovery from COVID-19. This receptor chain uses TRBV5-5 and TRBJ2-3; TRBD1 matches 7 bases in the middle. The CDR3 amino acid sequence is: CASRVDRADTQYF. In nucleotides, the sequence is TGTGCCAGCAGAGTCGACAGGGCAGATACGCAGTATTTT.